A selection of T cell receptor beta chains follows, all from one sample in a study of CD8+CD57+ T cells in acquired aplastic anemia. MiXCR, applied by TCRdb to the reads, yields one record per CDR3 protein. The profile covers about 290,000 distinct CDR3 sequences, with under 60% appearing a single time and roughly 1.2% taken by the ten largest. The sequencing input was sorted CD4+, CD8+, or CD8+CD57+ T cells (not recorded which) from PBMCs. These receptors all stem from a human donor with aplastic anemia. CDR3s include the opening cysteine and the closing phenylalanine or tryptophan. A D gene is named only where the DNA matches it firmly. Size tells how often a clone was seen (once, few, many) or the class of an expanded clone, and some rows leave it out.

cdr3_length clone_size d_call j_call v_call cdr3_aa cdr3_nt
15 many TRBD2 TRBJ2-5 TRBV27 CASRTFSSGQETQYF TGTGCCAGCAGGACATTCTCTAGCGGCCAAGAGACCCAGTACTTC
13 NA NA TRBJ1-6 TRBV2 CASGQVTNPPLHF TGTGCCAGCGGGCAGGTGACTAATCCACCCCTCCACTTT
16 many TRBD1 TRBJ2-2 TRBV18 CASSLGTGGAAGELFF TGTGCCAGCTCCCTTGGGACAGGGGGCGCGGCCGGGGAGCTGTTTTTT
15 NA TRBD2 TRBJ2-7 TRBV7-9 CASSLAQGLFYEQYF TGTGCCAGCAGCTTAGCGCAGGGACTATTCTACGAGCAGTACTTC
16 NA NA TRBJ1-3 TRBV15 CATSRPGGSSGNTIYF TGTGCCACCAGCAGACCTGGAGGGAGCTCTGGAAACACCATATATTTT
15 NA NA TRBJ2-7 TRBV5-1 CASSPTRGRGDEQYF TGCGCCAGCAGCCCCACAAGGGGGAGGGGAGACGAGCAGTACTTC
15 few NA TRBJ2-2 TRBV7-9 CASRPGLANTGELFF TGTGCCAGCAGACCGGGTCTTGCGAACACCGGGGAGCTGTTTTTT
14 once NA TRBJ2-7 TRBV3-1 CASSPAAAVAEQYF TGTGCCAGCAGCCCCGCCGCTGCTGTGGCCGAGCAGTACTTC
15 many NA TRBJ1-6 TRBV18 CASSPGVVDNSPLHF TGTGCCAGCTCACCAGGGGTTGTTGATAATTCACCCCTCCACTTT
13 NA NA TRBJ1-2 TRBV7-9 CASSSAVVGLNTF TGTGCCAGCAGCTCCGCGGTTGTGGGACTAAACACCTTC
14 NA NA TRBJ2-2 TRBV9 CASSPEGGTGELFF TGTGCCAGCAGCCCGGAGGGGGGCACCGGGGAGCTGTTTTTT
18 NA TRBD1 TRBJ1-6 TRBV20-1 CSAGEGGQGSSYNSPLHF TGCAGTGCTGGAGAGGGGGGACAGGGGAGCTCCTATAATTCACCCCTCCACTTT
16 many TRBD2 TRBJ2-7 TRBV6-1 CASRDSGGPSSYEQYF TGTGCCAGCAGAGACAGCGGGGGCCCCAGCTCCTACGAGCAGTACTTC
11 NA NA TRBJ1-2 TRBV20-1 CSATPGYGYTF TGCAGTGCTACTCCCGGGTATGGCTACACCTTC
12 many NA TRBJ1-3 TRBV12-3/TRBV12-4 CASSLGIDTIYF TGTGCCAGCAGTTTAGGGATAGACACCATATATTTT
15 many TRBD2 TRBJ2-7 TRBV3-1 CASSAGGGRADEQYF TGTGCCAGCAGCGCCGGGGGCGGGAGGGCCGACGAGCAGTACTTC
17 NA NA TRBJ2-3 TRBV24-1 CATSDFWAEGSTDTQYF TGTGCCACCAGTGATTTCTGGGCCGAGGGTAGCACAGATACGCAGTATTTT
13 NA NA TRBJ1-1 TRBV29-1 CSVLDSMNTEAFF TGCAGCGTCCTGGACAGCATGAACACTGAAGCTTTCTTT
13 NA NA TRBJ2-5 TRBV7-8 CASSSAPFETQYF TGTGCCAGCAGCTCCGCCCCGTTCGAGACCCAGTACTTC
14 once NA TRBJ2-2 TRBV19 CASSRLVNTGELFF TGTGCCAGCAGTAGACTTGTGAACACCGGGGAGCTGTTTTTT
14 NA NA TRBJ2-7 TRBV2 CASSEGSATYEQYF TGTGCCAGCAGTGAAGGCAGCGCGACCTACGAGCAGTACTTC
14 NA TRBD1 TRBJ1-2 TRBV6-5 CASRGQGIKGGYTF TGTGCCAGCAGGGGACAGGGCATAAAAGGTGGCTACACCTTC
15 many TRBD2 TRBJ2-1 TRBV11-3 CASSQSGGVYNEQFF TGTGCCAGCAGCCAGAGCGGGGGGGTTTACAATGAGCAGTTCTTC
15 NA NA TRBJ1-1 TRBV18 CASSPPAGQNTEAFF TGTGCCAGCTCACCACCAGCGGGACAGAACACTGAAGCTTTCTTT
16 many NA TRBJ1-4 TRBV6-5 CASSYSGLGTGEKLFF TGTGCCAGCAGTTACTCGGGATTGGGGACGGGAGAAAAACTGTTTTTT
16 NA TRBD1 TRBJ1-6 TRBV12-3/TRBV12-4 CASRMGTGGGNSPLHF TGTGCCAGCAGGATGGGGACAGGGGGCGGTAATTCACCCCTCCACTTT
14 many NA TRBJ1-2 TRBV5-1 CASTSDRPNYGYTF TGCGCCAGCACCTCGGACAGACCTAACTATGGCTACACCTTC
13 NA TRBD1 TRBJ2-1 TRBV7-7 CASSWDRDNEQFF TGTGCTAGCAGCTGGGACAGGGACAATGAGCAGTTCTTC
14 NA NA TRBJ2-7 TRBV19 CASSIVSGHDEQYF TGTGCCAGTAGTATAGTATCCGGGCATGACGAGCAGTACTTC
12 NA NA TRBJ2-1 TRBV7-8 CASSLAIDEQFF TGTGCCAGCAGCTTAGCGATCGATGAGCAGTTCTTC
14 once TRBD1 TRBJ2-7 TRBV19 CASSPGQVTYEQYF TGTGCCAGTAGTCCCGGACAGGTAACCTACGAGCAGTACTTC
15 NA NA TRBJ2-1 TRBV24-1 CATSDQTAGENEQFF TGTGCCACCAGTGATCAGACGGCAGGGGAAAATGAGCAGTTCTTC
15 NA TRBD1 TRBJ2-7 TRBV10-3 CASSPNRGQVNEQYF TGTGCCAGCAGTCCTAACAGGGGGCAGGTGAACGAGCAGTACTTC
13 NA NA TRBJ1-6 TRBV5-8 CASSQEDPSPFHF TGTGCCAGCAGCCAGGAGGACCCCTCACCCTTCCACTTT
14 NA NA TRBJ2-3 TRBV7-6 CASSLVASADTQYF TGTGCCAGCAGCTTAGTGGCTAGCGCAGATACGCAGTATTTT
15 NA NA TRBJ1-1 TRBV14 CASSQKGGQGTEAFF TGTGCCAGCAGCCAAAAGGGGGGGCAAGGCACTGAAGCTTTCTTT
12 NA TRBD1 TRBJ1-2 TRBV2 CAGGQANYGYTF TGTGCCGGGGGACAGGCTAACTATGGCTACACCTTC